Listed here are 24 T cell receptor beta chains from one sample, sequenced in a study of T-cell memory formation after mild COVID-19. TCRdb re-derived calls from the 5' RACE reads in MiXCR, one entry per CDR3 protein. Among roughly 340,000 distinct CDR3 sequences listed, around 20% were seen once. Material: PBMCs or a T cell subset sorted from them (not recorded which). The origin of the receptors is a man aged 18 to 30 who had mild COVID-19 (a few samples of this study predate the infection). Cell type and time point are not known.

The chain joins TRBV20-1 to TRBJ2-7; D ambiguous. This CDR3 has 14 residues. The germline V gene has CDR1 DFQATT and CDR2 SNEGSKA (reference sequence). The ends were cut back, 2 bases at V and 0 bases at J, with 11 bases in the middle. The CDR3, as DNA: TGCAGTGCTAGAACGCAGGTTAGCTCCTACGAGCAGTACGTC. Its protein is CSARTQVSSYEQYV.

The chain uses TRBV7-8 and TRBJ1-3, with D perhaps TRBD1 (5 bases). Trimming cost V 5 bases and J 0 bases, with 14 bases left between them. This CDR3 has 16 residues. CDR1 and CDR2 (germline): SGHVS, FQNEAQ. The DNA of the CDR3 is TGTGCCAGCAGCCCCCGGGACGTCCCCTCTGGAAACACCATATATTTT. Translated: CASSPRDVPSGNTIYF.

The V call is TRBV19, the J call TRBJ1-5; weak D call: TRBD1 (5 bases). Germline CDR1 LNHDA, CDR2 SQIVND (reference sequence). There are 15 residues in the CDR3. V was pared by 4 bases and J by 0 bases, with 10 bases between. The CDR3 spells CASSKDNDSNQPQHF. CDR3 DNA: TGTGCCAGTAGTAAGGACAACGATAGCAATCAGCCCCAGCATTTT.

Written as DNA, the CDR3 is TGTGCCAGCAGCCCCCGGTGGAGGGCCCAAGAGACCCAGTACTTC. It translates to CASSPRWRAQETQYF. V gene TRBV7-9 combines with J gene TRBJ2-5, with D maybe TRBD2 (6 bases). V lost 5 bases and J lost 1, with 14 bases in between. CDR3 length equals 15 residues. Germline CDR1 SEHNR, CDR2 FQNEAQ (reference sequence).

V gene TRBV7-2 combines with J gene TRBJ2-1; 8 positions agree with TRBD2. J was trimmed by 9 bases and V by 4 bases; bases with no gene match: 8. The germline CDR1 and CDR2 sequences are SGHTA and FQGNSA. There are 14 residues in the CDR3. The CDR3: CASSYGGGYSEQFF. CDR3 DNA: TGTGCCAGCAGCTATGGCGGGGGGTATAGTGAGCAGTTCTTC.

The chain has TRBV3-1 and TRBJ1-6; D not resolved. CDR3 length: 12 amino acids. Germline CDR1 is LGHDT and CDR2 is YNNKEL (reference sequence). V was shortened by 3 bases and J by 10 bases, with 7 bases between the two germline ends. CDR3 nucleotide sequence: TGTGCCAGCAGCCAGGAGAGATCACCCCTCCACTTT. Protein: CASSQERSPLHF.

This clonotype was found a few times. This chain links TRBV12-3 or TRBV12-4 with TRBJ2-7; 11 bases are a match to TRBD1. V dropped 5 bases and J dropped 3; count of bases not matched to a gene: 3. This CDR3 is built from 14 residues. Written as DNA, the CDR3 is TGTGCCAGCAGTCCAGGGACAGGGGGCTACGAGCAGTACGTC. Its protein is CASSPGTGGYEQYV.

The CDR3 DNA is TGTGCCACCAGCGTTTGGGACACCCGCCGGGTGGAGACCCAGTACTTC. Protein sequence: CATSVWDTRRVETQYF. The chain couples TRBV15 to TRBJ2-5; TRBD1 might be the D (6 bases). The CDR3 spans 16 residues. Trimming removed 5 bases at V and 5 bases at J, with 21 bases between. CDR1 and CDR2 from the germline V gene are LNHNV and YYDKDF (reference sequence). The variable domain in full, with the rest retrieved from reference TRBV15 and TRBJ2-5, is DAMVIQNPRYQVTQFGKPVTLSCSQTLNHNVMYWYQQKSSQAPKLLFHYYDKDFNNEADTPDNFQSRRPNTSFCFLDIRSPGLGDTAMYLCATSVWDTRRVETQYFGPGTRLLVL.

This rearrangement joins TRBV12-5 to TRBJ2-7; weak D call: TRBD1 (5 bases). Germline loops: CDR1 LGHNT, CDR2 FRNRAP. Trimming removed 2 bases from V and 6 bases from J, with 17 bases in between. This CDR3 has 15 amino acids. CDR3 in amino acids: CASGLRTPPYAEQYF. CDR3 in DNA: TGTGCTAGTGGTTTGAGGACACCCCCGTATGCCGAGCAGTACTTC. The entire variable domain, with the rest obtained from reference TRBV12-5 and TRBJ2-7, is as follows: DARVTQTPRHKVTEMGQEVTMRCQPILGHNTVFWYRQTMMQGLELLAYFRNRAPLDDSGMPKDRFSAEMPDATLATLKIQPSEPRDSAVYFCASGLRTPPYAEQYFGPGTRLTVT.

V and J are TRBV7-7 and TRBJ2-7; D is perhaps TRBD1 (6 bases). The CDR3 extends over 13 amino acids. V was pared by 2 bases and J by 7 bases, with 12 bases between. In germline, CDR1 is SSHAT, CDR2 FNYEAQ (reference sequence). The CDR3 nucleotides read TGTGCCAGCAGCTTAATGCAGGGGAGAGAGCAGTACTTC. Translation: CASSLMQGREQYF.

The chain uses TRBV10-3 and TRBJ1-3; weak D call: TRBD1 (5 bases). V was pared by 11 bases and J by 7 bases, with 12 bases between. The CDR3 length is 11 residues. The germline V gene has CDR1 ENHRY and CDR2 SYGVKD. This chain's CDR3 is CAAWGGNTIYF. The CDR3 nucleotides read TGTGCCGCGTGGGGGGGGAACACCATATATTTT.

V is TRBV9 and J is TRBJ2-1, with D hard to call. CDR3 size: 13 residues. V was pared by 3 bases and J by 6 bases, with 10 bases between. Germline V gene sequence: CDR1 SGDLS, CDR2 YYNGEE. The DNA for the CDR3 is TGTGCCAGCAGCGGAGGTAGATCCAATGAGCAGTTCTTC. This encodes CASSGGRSNEQFF.

This clonotype was counted between two and nine times. The chain couples TRBV6-5 to TRBJ2-1, with 9 bases aligning to TRBD1. Germline V lookup: CDR1 MNHEY, CDR2 SVGAGI. This CDR3 contains 17 residues. J was trimmed by 9 bases and V by 5 bases; bases with no gene match: 17. The DNA for the CDR3 is TGTGCCAGCAGTCGGACGCGGACAGGGGTTAGGAGGAGTGAGCAGTTCTTC. Translating gives CASSRTRTGVRRSEQFF.

The rearrangement uses TRBV7-6 and TRBJ2-5; D unclear. Germline CDR1 reads SGHVS; CDR2 reads FNYEAQ. The CDR3 is made up of 15 amino acids. Trimming cost V 8 bases and J 4 bases, with 20 bases left between them. The CDR3 region is CASGLGQEGSETQYF. CDR3 sequence (DNA): TGTGCCAGCGGATTGGGTCAGGAAGGGTCAGAGACCCAGTACTTC.

The chain uses TRBV5-6 and TRBJ2-5; no reliable D call. Germline V gene lookup returns CDR1 SGHDT and CDR2 YYEEEE. CDR3 length: 13 residues. V was trimmed by 6 bases and J by 6 bases, leaving 15 bases between them. This chain's CDR3 is CASTGPISQTQYF. CDR3 in DNA: TGTGCCAGCACAGGACCAATCTCCCAGACCCAGTACTTC.

This chain connects TRBV11-2 to TRBJ2-7, with D perhaps matching TRBD1 or TRBD2 (5 bases each). CDR1 SGHAT and CDR2 FQNNGV come from the germline V gene. This CDR3 has 15 amino acids. The germline V and J ends were trimmed by 4 bases and 2 bases, with 15 bases remaining between them. CDR3 sequence (DNA): TGTGCCAGCAGCTCCTCCGGGACGGGCCCCTACGAGCAGTACTTC. The encoded protein is CASSSSGTGPYEQYF.

At least ten counts were recorded for this clonotype. The chain is built from TRBV6-6 and TRBJ2-3; D call uncertain. The length of the CDR3 is 14 residues. V lost 6 bases and J lost 5, with 15 bases in between. Looked up from germline, CDR1 is MNHNY and CDR2 is SVGAGI (reference sequence). The CDR3 here is CASRNPGFGDTQYF. CDR3 DNA: TGTGCCAGCAGGAACCCTGGCTTCGGAGATACGCAGTATTTT.

This chain connects TRBV7-2 to TRBJ2-5; perhaps TRBD1 as D (5 bases). Deletions cut 4 bases from V and 5 bases from J, with 11 bases between. The CDR3 is 13 residues long. Germline CDR1 reads SGHTA; CDR2 reads FQGNSA. CDR3 in DNA: TGTGCCAGCAGCTATCTGGGGCTGGAGACCCAGTACTTC. It codes for CASSYLGLETQYF. The complete variable domain, with remaining parts taken from reference TRBV7-2 and TRBJ2-5, reads GAGVSQSPSNKVTEKGKDVELRCDPISGHTALYWYRQSLGQGLEFLIYFQGNSAPDKSGLPSDRFSAERTGGSVSTLTIQRTQQEDSAVYLCASSYLGLETQYFGPGTRLLVL.

In its sample, this clonotype was seen a few times. The genes are TRBV12-3 or TRBV12-4 and TRBJ2-5; D is unresolved. This CDR3 spans 11 amino acids. Trimming cost V 3 bases and J 13 bases, with 12 bases left between them. CDR3 sequence: CASSFGGTRYF. In nucleotides, the CDR3 is TGTGCCAGCAGTTTTGGTGGAACGCGGTACTTC.

The CDR3 reads CASSQETVGLAETQYF. The CDR3, as DNA: TGCGCCAGCAGCCAAGAAACGGTGGGACTAGCCGAGACCCAGTACTTC. The chain has TRBV4-3 and TRBJ2-5, with 9 bases fitting TRBD2. The CDR3 runs to 16 residues. CDR1 LGHNA and CDR2 YSLEER come from the germline V gene. Germline trimming cut 0 bases from V and 5 bases from J; bases unmatched to any gene: 7.

V and J are TRBV10-3 and TRBJ1-2; D unresolved. Germline CDR1 reads ENHRY; CDR2 reads SYGVKD. V gave up 6 bases and J gave up 6 bases, with 8 bases separating them. This CDR3 is 11 amino acids long. This chain's CDR3 is CAISPRDGYTF. The DNA of the CDR3 is TGTGCCATCAGCCCAAGAGATGGCTACACCTTC.

This clonotype has more than one count but fewer than ten. This chain uses TRBV28 with TRBJ1-5; D remains unclear. V dropped 5 bases and J dropped 5 bases, with 19 bases sitting between them. Germline V gene sequence: CDR1 MDHEN, CDR2 SYDVKM. The CDR3 extends over 16 amino acids. DNA for the CDR3: TGTGCCAGCAGTGACGCGGCAGCGGGCCCTGATCAGCCCCAGCATTTT. This sequence encodes CASSDAAAGPDQPQHF.

This rearrangement joins TRBV5-1 to TRBJ2-5; tentatively, D is TRBD2 (6 bases). V lost 5 bases and J lost 1, with 18 bases in between. Germline-derived CDR1 and CDR2 are SGHRS and YFSETQ. The CDR3 is made up of 16 amino acids. This CDR3 is CASRLTSLAPQETQYF. As DNA, the CDR3 is TGCGCCAGCAGATTGACGTCACTAGCTCCCCAAGAGACCCAGTACTTC.

V and J are TRBV20-1 and TRBJ2-3; D gene unclear. Trimming cost V 1 base and J 6 bases, with 14 bases left between them. This CDR3 has 14 amino acids. Per germline, CDR1 DFQATT and CDR2 SNEGSKA (reference sequence). CDR3 nucleotides: TGCAGTGCTAGAGTCCCCCCCCTCCTGGATACGCAGTATTTT. It yields the protein CSARVPPLLDTQYF.